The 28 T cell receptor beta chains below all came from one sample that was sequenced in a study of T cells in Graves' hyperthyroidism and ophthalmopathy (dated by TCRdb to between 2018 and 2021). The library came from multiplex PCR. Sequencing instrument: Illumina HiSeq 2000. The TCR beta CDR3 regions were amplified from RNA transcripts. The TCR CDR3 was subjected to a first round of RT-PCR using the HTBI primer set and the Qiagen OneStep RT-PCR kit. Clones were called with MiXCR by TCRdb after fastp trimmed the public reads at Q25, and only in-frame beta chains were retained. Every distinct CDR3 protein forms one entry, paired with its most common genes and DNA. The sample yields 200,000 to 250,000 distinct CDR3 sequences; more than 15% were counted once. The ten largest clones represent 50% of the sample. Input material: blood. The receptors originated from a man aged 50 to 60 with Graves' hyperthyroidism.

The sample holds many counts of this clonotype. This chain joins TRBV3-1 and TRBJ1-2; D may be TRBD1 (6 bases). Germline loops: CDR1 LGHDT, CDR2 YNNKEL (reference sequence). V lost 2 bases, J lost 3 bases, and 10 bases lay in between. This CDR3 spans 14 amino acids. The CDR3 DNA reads TGTGCCAGCAGCCAACTGGGGGCTCACTATGGCTACACCTTC. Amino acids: CASSQLGAHYGYTF. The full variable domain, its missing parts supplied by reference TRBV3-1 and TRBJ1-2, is DTAVSQTPKYLVTQMGNDKSIKCEQNLGHDTMYWYKQDSKKFLKIMFSYNNKELIINETVPNRFSPKSPDKAHLNLHINSLELGDSAVYFCASSQLGAHYGYTFGSGTRLTVV.

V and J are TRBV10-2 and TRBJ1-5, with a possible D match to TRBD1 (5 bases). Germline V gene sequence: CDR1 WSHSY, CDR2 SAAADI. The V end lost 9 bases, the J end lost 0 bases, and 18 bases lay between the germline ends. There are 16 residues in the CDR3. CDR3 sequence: CARPKQVLYSNQPQHF. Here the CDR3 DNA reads TGCGCCAGACCTAAACAGGTTTTGTATAGCAATCAGCCCCAGCATTTT.

The CDR3 protein is CASSLVLDTFPGELFF. The DNA for the CDR3 is TGTGCCAGCAGCTTGGTGCTGGACACTTTTCCCGGGGAGCTGTTTTTT. V gene TRBV5-4 combines with J gene TRBJ2-2, with D possibly TRBD1 on 5 matching bases. The CDR3 runs to 16 residues. V was clipped by 0 bases and J by 6 bases, with 15 bases between them. Germline V lookup: CDR1 SGHNT, CDR2 YYREEE (reference sequence). Filled out from reference TRBV5-4 and TRBJ2-2, the complete variable domain reads ETGVTQSPTHLIKTRGQQVTLRCSSQSGHNTVSWYQQALGQGPQFIFQYYREEENGRGNFPPRFSGLQFPNYSSELNVNALELDDSALYLCASSLVLDTFPGELFFGEGSRLTVL.

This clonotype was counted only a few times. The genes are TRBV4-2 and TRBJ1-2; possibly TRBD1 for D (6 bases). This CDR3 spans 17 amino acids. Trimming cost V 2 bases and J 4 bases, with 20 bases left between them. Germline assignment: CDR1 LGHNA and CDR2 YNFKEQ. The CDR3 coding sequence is TGTGCCAGCAGCCAACCCGGGACACCTGGAGTACCCTATGGCTACACCTTC. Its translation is CASSQPGTPGVPYGYTF.

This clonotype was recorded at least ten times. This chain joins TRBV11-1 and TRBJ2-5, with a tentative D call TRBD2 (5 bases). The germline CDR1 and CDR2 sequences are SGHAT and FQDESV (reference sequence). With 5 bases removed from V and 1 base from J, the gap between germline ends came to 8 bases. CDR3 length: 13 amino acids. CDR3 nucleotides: TGTGCCAGCAGCCCCGGGATCCAAGAGACCCAGTACTTC. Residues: CASSPGIQETQYF. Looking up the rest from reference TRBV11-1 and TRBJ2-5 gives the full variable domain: EAEVAQSPRYKITEKSQAVAFWCDPISGHATLYWYRQILGQGPELLVQFQDESVVDDSQLPKDRFSAERLKGVDSTLKIQPAELGDSAMYLCASSPGIQETQYFGPGTRLLVL.

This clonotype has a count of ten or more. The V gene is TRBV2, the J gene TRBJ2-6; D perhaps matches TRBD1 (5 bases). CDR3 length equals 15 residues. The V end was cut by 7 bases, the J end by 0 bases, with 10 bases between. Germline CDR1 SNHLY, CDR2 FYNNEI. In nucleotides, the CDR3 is TGTGCCAGCAAACAGGATACCTCTGGGGCCAACGTCCTGACTTTC. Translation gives CASKQDTSGANVLTF.

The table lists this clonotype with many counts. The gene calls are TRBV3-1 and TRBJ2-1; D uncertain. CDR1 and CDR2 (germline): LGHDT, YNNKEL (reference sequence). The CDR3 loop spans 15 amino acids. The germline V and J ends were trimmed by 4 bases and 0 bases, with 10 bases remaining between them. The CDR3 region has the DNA TGTGCCAGCAGCCGAGGAATGAGCTCCTACAATGAGCAGTTCTTC. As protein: CASSRGMSSYNEQFF.

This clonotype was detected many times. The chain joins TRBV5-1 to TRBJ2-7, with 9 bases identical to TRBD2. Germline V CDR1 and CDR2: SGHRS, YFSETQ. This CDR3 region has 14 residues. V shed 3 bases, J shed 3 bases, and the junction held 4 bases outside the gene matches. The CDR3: CASSSTTSGYEQYF. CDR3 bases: TGCGCCAGCAGCTCGACGACTAGCGGCTACGAGCAGTACTTC. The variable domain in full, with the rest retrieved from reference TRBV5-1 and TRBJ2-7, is KAGVTQTPRYLIKTRGQQVTLSCSPISGHRSVSWYQQTPGQGLQFLFEYFSETQRNKGNFPGRFSGRQFSNSRSEMNVSTLELGDSALYLCASSSTTSGYEQYFGPGTRLTVT.

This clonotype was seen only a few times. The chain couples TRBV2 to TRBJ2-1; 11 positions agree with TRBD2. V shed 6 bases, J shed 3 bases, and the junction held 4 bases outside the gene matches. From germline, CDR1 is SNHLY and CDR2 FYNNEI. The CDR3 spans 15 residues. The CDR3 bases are TGTGCCAGCAGGGCCGGACTAGCGGGCTACAATGAGCAGTTCTTC. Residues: CASRAGLAGYNEQFF.

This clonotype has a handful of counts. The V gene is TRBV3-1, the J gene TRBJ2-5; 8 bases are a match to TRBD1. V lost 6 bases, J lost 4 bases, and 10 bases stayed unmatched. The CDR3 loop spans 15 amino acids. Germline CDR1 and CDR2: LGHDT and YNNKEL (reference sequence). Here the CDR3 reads CASRRSAGGPETQYF. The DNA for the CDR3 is TGTGCCAGCAGAAGGTCGGCAGGGGGCCCAGAGACCCAGTACTTC.

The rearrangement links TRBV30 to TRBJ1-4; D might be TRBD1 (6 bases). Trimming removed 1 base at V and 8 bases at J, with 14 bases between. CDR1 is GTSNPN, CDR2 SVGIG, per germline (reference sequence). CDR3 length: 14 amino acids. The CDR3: CAWSATGLGEKLFF. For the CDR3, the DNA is TGTGCCTGGAGTGCGACAGGTCTAGGGGAAAAACTGTTTTTT.

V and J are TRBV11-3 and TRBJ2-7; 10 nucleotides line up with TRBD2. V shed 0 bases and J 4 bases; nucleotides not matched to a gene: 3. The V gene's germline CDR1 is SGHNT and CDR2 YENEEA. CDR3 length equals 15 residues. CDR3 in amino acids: CASSLDPSGSYEQYF. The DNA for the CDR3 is TGTGCCAGCAGCTTAGATCCTAGCGGGAGTTACGAGCAGTACTTC.

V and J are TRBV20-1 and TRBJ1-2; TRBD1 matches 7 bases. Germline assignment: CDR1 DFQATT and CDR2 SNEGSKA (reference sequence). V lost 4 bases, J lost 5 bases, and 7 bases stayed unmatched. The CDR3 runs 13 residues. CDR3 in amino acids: CSATGTELYGYTF. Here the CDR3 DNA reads TGCAGTGCTACCGGGACAGAATTATATGGCTACACCTTC.

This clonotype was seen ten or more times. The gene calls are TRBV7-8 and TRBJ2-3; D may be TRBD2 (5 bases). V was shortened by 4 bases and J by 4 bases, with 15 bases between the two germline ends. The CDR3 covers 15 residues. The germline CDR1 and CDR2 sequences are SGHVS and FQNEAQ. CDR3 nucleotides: TGTGCCAGCAGCTCCGAGGTGGGAGTTTCAGATACGCAGTATTTT. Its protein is CASSSEVGVSDTQYF.

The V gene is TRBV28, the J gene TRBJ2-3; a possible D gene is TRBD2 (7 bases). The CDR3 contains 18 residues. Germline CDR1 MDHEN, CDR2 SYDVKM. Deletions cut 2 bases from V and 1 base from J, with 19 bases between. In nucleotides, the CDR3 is TGTGCCAGCAGTTTAGAATGGAGGGGGAGGGGGGGCACAGATACGCAGTATTTT. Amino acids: CASSLEWRGRGGTDTQYF.

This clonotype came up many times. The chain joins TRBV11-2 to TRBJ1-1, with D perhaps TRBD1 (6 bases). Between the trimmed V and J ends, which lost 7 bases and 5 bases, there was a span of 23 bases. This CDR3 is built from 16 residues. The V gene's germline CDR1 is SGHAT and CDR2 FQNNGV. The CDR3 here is CASNHGPQGTPTEAFF. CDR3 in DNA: TGTGCCAGCAACCATGGGCCCCAGGGGACCCCTACTGAAGCTTTCTTT.

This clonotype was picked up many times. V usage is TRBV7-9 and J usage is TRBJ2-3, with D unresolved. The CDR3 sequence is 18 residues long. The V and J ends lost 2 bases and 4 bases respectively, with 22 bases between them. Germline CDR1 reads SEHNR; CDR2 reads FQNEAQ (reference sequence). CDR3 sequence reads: CASSLRALDLEFPDTQYF. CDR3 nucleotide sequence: TGTGCCAGCAGCTTAAGGGCGCTAGACTTAGAATTTCCAGATACGCAGTATTTT.

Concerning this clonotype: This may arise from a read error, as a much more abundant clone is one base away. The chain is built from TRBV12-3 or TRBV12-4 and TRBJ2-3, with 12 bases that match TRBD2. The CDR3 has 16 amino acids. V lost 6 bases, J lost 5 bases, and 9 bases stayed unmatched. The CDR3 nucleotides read TGTGCCAGCAGCTCCGGACTAGCGGGGATAAGAGATACGCAGTATTTT. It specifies CASSSGLAGIRDTQYF.

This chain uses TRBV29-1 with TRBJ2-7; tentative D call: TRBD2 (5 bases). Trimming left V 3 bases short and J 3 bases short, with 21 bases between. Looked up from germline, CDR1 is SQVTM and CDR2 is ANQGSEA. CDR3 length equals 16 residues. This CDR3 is CSVERVDVSSYYEQYF. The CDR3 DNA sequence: TGCAGCGTTGAGAGGGTAGACGTCAGCTCCTACTACGAGCAGTACTTC.

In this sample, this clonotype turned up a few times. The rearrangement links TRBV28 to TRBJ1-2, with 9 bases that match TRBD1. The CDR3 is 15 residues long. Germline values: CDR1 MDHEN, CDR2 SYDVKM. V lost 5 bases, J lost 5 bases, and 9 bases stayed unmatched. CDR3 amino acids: CASSIKQGAGYGYTF. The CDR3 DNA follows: TGTGCCAGCAGTATCAAACAGGGGGCGGGGTATGGCTACACCTTC.

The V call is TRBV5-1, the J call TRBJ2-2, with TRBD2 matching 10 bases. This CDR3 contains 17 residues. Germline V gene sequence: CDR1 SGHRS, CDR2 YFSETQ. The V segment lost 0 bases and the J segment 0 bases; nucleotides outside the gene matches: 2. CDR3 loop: CASSLVLAGPNTGELFF. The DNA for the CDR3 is TGCGCCAGCAGCTTGGTACTAGCGGGACCGAACACCGGGGAGCTGTTTTTT. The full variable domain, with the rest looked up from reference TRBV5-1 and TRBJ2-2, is KAGVTQTPRYLIKTRGQQVTLSCSPISGHRSVSWYQQTPGQGLQFLFEYFSETQRNKGNFPGRFSGRQFSNSRSEMNVSTLELGDSALYLCASSLVLAGPNTGELFFGEGSRLTVL.

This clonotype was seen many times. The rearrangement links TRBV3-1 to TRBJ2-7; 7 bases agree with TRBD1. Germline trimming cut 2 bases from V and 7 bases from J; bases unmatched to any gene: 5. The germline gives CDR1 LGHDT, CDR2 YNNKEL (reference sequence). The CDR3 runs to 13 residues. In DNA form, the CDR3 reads TGTGCCAGCAGCCAAATAGGGGGCGGGGAGCAGTACTTC. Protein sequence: CASSQIGGGEQYF.

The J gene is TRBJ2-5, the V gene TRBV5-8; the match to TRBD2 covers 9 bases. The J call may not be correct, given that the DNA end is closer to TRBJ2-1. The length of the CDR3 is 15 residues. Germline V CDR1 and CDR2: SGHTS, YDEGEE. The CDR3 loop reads CASSFRLAGKETQFF. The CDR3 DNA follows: TGTGCCAGCAGCTTCCGGCTAGCGGGAAAAGAGACCCAGTTCTTC.

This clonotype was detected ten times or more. As DNA, the CDR3 is TGTGCCAGCTCACCACGGCCGGGCGTGGATGAAAAACTGTTTTTT. The encoded protein is CASSPRPGVDEKLFF. The V call is TRBV18, the J call TRBJ1-4, with D hard to call. CDR1 is KGHSH and CDR2 is LQKENI in the germline V gene. V was trimmed by 1 base and J by 6 bases, leaving 12 bases between them. The CDR3 has 15 residues.

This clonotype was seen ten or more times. CDR3 DNA sequence: TGTGCCAGCAGCATTAGCGGGCTCTCCTACGAGCAGTACTTC. This translates into CASSISGLSYEQYF. This chain connects TRBV28 to TRBJ2-7; 7 nucleotides line up with TRBD2. This CDR3 contains 14 residues. J lost 0 bases, V lost 6 bases, and 5 bases had no gene match. Per the germline V gene, CDR1 is MDHEN and CDR2 is SYDVKM.

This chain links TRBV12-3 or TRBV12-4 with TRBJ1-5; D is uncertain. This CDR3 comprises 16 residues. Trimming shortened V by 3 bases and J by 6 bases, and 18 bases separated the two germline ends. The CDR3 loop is CASSLVATLGGQPQHF. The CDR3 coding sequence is TGTGCCAGCAGTTTGGTAGCCACCCTTGGCGGTCAGCCCCAGCATTTT.

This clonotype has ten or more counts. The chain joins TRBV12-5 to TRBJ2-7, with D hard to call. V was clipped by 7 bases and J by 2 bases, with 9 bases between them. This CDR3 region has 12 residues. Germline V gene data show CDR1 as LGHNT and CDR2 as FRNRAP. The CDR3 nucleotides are TGTGCTAGTGTTCTGGGGACCTACGAGCAGTACTTC. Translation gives CASVLGTYEQYF. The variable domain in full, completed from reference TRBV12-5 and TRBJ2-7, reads DARVTQTPRHKVTEMGQEVTMRCQPILGHNTVFWYRQTMMQGLELLAYFRNRAPLDDSGMPKDRFSAEMPDATLATLKIQPSEPRDSAVYFCASVLGTYEQYFGPGTRLTVT.

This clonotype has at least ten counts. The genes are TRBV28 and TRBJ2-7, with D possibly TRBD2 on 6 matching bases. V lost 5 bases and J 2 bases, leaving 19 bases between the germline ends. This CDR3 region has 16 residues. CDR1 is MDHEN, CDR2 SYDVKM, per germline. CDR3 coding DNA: TGTGCCAGCAGTGCCGGGGGATCCATATCCCCCTACGAGCAGTACTTC. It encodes CASSAGGSISPYEQYF.